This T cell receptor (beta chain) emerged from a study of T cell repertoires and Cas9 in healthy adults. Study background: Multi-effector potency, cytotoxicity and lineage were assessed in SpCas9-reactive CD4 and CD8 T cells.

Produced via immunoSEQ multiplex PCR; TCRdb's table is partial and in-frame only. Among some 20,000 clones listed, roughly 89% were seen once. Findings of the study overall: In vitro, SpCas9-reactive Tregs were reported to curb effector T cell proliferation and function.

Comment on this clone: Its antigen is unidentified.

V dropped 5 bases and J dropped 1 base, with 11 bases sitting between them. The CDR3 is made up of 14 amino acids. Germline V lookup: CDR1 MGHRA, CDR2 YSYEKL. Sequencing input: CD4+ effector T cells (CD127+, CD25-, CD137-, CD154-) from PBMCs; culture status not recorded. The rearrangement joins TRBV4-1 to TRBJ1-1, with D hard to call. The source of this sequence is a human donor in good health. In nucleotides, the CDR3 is TGCGCCAGCAGCTTAACCAACAGGAACACTGAAGCTTTCTTT. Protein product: CASSLTNRNTEAFF.